The source of this T cell receptor beta chain is a study of blood T cell repertoires in COVID-19. Background on the study: Samples representing acute and convalescent COVID-19 were sourced from the United States, Italy and Spain. T cells, B-cell-depleted T cells, or PBMCs supplied cDNA or gDNA.

Methods used by the authors: From reference gene primer amplification, estimates of nucleated cell counts were derived. Profiled with immunoSEQ multiplex PCR; TCRdb holds only in-frame clones, not every one. The V and J calls and clone size are taken from that table; D and trimming were inferred from the DNA. The data contain nearly 45,000 clones, 80% of them singletons. The CDR3 has 16 amino acids. V was trimmed by 3 bases and J by 2 bases, leaving 16 bases between them. Germline assignment: CDR1 ENHRY and CDR2 SYGVKD. This clonotype was obtained from a man in his 70s with acute or convalescent COVID-19. The sample consisted of peripheral blood. The V call is TRBV10-3, the J call TRBJ1-2; the D gene is possibly TRBD1 (6 bases). The CDR3 coding sequence is TGTGCCATCAGTGATTTCCGGGCAGGGGACAACTATGGCTACACCTTC. This translates into CAISDFRAGDNYGYTF.